What follows are 30 T cell receptor beta chains derived from one specimen sequenced in a study of blood T cell repertoires in COVID-19. The table came from immunoSEQ multiplex PCR; TCRdb's copy has only in-frame clones and leaves some out. Here the sample spans hundreds of thousands of clones, around 89% being singletons. Sequencing was performed on PBMCs or T cells enriched from blood (not recorded which). The receptor set was obtained from a middle-aged woman who had recovered from COVID-19.

The V and J genes are TRBV5-8 and TRBJ2-1; 9 bases agree with TRBD2. Germline CDR1 and CDR2: SGHTS and YDEGEE. V shed 0 bases, J shed 1 base, and the junction held 2 bases outside the gene matches. This CDR3 contains 16 residues. The CDR3 nucleotides read TGTGCCAGCAGCTTGGGAACTAGCGGGTCCTACAATGAGCAGTTCTTC. This translates into CASSLGTSGSYNEQFF.

This chain joins TRBV11-3 and TRBJ2-2, with TRBD1 matching over 7 bases. Germline assignment: CDR1 SGHNT and CDR2 YENEEA. This CDR3 is 16 amino acids long. V dropped 3 bases and J dropped 3; count of bases not matched to a gene: 7. The CDR3 bases are TGTGCCAGCAGCTTCCGACAGGGTCGGGACACCGGGGAGCTGTTTTTT. Its translation is CASSFRQGRDTGELFF.

The chain employs TRBV5-1 and TRBJ2-5; possibly TRBD2 for D (7 bases). The germline CDR1 and CDR2 sequences are SGHRS and YFSETQ. Trimming left V 3 bases short and J 5 bases short, with 14 bases between. The CDR3 extends over 14 amino acids. CDR3 nucleotides: TGCGCCAGCAGCTGGGGGGGCCCTCGGGAGACCCAGTACTTC. This translates into CASSWGGPRETQYF. The full variable domain, in which reference TRBV5-1 and TRBJ2-5 provide the parts outside the CDR3, is KAGVTQTPRYLIKTRGQQVTLSCSPISGHRSVSWYQQTPGQGLQFLFEYFSETQRNKGNFPGRFSGRQFSNSRSEMNVSTLELGDSALYLCASSWGGPRETQYFGPGTRLLVL.

On this clone: This CDR3 is also generated by other DNA sequences in the sample. This chain joins TRBV19 and TRBJ2-1; 11 bases agree with TRBD2. J gave up 3 bases and V 4 bases, and 2 bases lay outside the gene matches. This CDR3 is built from 15 residues. Per germline, CDR1 LNHDA and CDR2 SQIVND (reference sequence). The CDR3 loop reads CASSTGTSGYNEQFF. The CDR3, as DNA: TGTGCCAGTAGTACTGGGACTAGCGGCTACAATGAGCAGTTCTTC.

The chain combines TRBV7-9 with TRBJ1-4, with 7 bases lining up with TRBD1. Germline V gives CDR1 SEHNR, CDR2 FQNEAQ (reference sequence). This CDR3 is 13 amino acids long. With 4 bases clipped from V and 8 bases from J, the junction kept 4 bases outside the gene matches. Here the CDR3 DNA reads TGTGCCAGCAGCTGGGGACAGAGGGAAAAACTGTTTTTT. Protein: CASSWGQREKLFF.

The chain is built from TRBV7-6 and TRBJ2-5; 7 bases match TRBD1. V lost 0 bases, J lost 1 base, and 2 bases stayed unmatched. This CDR3 is built from 15 residues. The germline gives CDR1 SGHVS, CDR2 FNYEAQ. The CDR3 DNA is TGTGCCAGCAGCTTAGCGGGGACAGTCCAAGAGACCCAGTACTTC. It encodes CASSLAGTVQETQYF.

This clone occurred a few times. This chain uses TRBV18 with TRBJ2-7; 10 bases are shared with TRBD2. CDR3 length: 16 residues. Germline loops: CDR1 KGHSH, CDR2 LQKENI. After removal of 10 bases from V and 0 bases from J, the junction contained 12 bases not matched to a gene. The CDR3 sequence: CATAVKAGGTSYEQYF. The DNA of the CDR3 is TGTGCCACAGCGGTCAAAGCGGGAGGGACCTCCTACGAGCAGTACTTC.

The gene calls are TRBV28 and TRBJ2-7; a weak D match, TRBD1 (6 bases). The germline CDR1 and CDR2 sequences are MDHEN and SYDVKM. V lost 2 bases and J lost 2, with 16 bases in between. The CDR3 runs 16 residues. In DNA, the CDR3 is TGTGCCAGCAGTTTAACACCCTCCGGGACAACCTACGAGCAGTACTTC. It is translated as CASSLTPSGTTYEQYF. The whole variable domain, remainder taken from reference TRBV28 and TRBJ2-7, is DVKVTQSSRYLVKRTGEKVFLECVQDMDHENMFWYRQDPGLGLRLIYFSYDVKMKEKGDIPEGYSVSREKKERFSLILESASTNQTSMYLCASSLTPSGTTYEQYFGPGTRLTVT.

This clone has more than one count but fewer than ten. This chain joins TRBV27 and TRBJ1-5; unclear D gene. Germline loops: CDR1 MNHEY, CDR2 SMNVEV (reference sequence). Trimming removed 4 bases at V and 0 bases at J, with 16 bases between. The CDR3 is made up of 17 amino acids. CDR3 bases: TGTGCCAGCAGTTCGACCACAGAAACCTATAGCAATCAGCCCCAGCATTTT. Its protein is CASSSTTETYSNQPQHF.

The rearrangement joins TRBV7-9 to TRBJ1-2, with 7 bases lining up with TRBD1. Germline assignment: CDR1 SEHNR and CDR2 FQNEAQ (reference sequence). The CDR3 spans 16 residues. V lost 1 base, J lost 7 bases, and 12 bases stayed unmatched. Here the CDR3 reads CASSLVGQESLVGYTF. In DNA form, the CDR3 reads TGTGCCAGCAGCTTAGTAGGACAGGAGTCTCTGGTTGGCTACACCTTC.

Notes on this clone: Additional DNA sequences in this sample encode the identical CDR3. The V call is TRBV5-6, the J call TRBJ1-5; no reliable D call. The ends were cut back, 4 bases at V and 4 bases at J, with 9 bases in the middle. This CDR3 comprises 13 residues. Germline-derived CDR1 and CDR2 are SGHDT and YYEEEE. The CDR3 spells CASSPGANQPQHF. The CDR3 region has the DNA TGTGCCAGCAGCCCGGGAGCTAATCAGCCCCAGCATTTT.

A single count supports this clone. This chain links TRBV7-3 with TRBJ1-6; 10 bases are a match to TRBD1. Losses at the gene ends were 1 base for V and 7 bases for J; bases not matched to a gene: 1. Per germline, CDR1 SGHTA and CDR2 FQGTGA. The CDR3 runs 15 residues. Here the CDR3 reads CASSLRGQGNSPLHF. The CDR3 DNA reads as TGTGCCAGCAGCTTAAGGGGACAGGGGAATTCACCCCTCCACTTT.

The rearrangement links TRBV30 to TRBJ2-7; 7 nucleotides align to TRBD1. In germline, CDR1 is GTSNPN, CDR2 SVGIG (reference sequence). The ends lost 0 bases at V and 3 bases at J; junction bases unmatched: 5. There are 14 residues in the CDR3. For the CDR3, the DNA is TGTGCCTGGAGTGTAGGGACAGCGAACTACGAGCAGTACTTC. Its translation: CAWSVGTANYEQYF.

This rearrangement joins TRBV6-5 to TRBJ2-3; TRBD1 matches 8 bases. The CDR3 sequence is 15 residues long. Germline V gene sequence: CDR1 MNHEY, CDR2 SVGAGI. V gave up 7 bases and J gave up 1 base; unmatched junction bases: 7. The CDR3 DNA sequence: TGTGCCAGCACCGGGACGGGACAGGGCACAGATACGCAGTATTTT. This codes for CASTGTGQGTDTQYF.

The chain links TRBV30 to TRBJ2-1; 7 bases match TRBD2. Germline trimming cut 0 bases from V and 14 bases from J; bases unmatched to any gene: 7. This CDR3 contains 12 residues. CDR1 is GTSNPN and CDR2 is SVGIG in the germline V gene (reference sequence). The CDR3 sequence is CAWSVVAGREFF. The CDR3 DNA sequence: TGTGCCTGGAGTGTAGTTGCAGGGAGGGAGTTCTTC.

V is TRBV29-1 and J is TRBJ1-1; D not certain. This CDR3 has 11 residues. Germline V gives CDR1 SQVTM, CDR2 ANQGSEA. Trimming left V 8 bases short and J 2 bases short, with 9 bases between. The CDR3 is CSLGRNTEAFF. In nucleotides, the CDR3 is TGCAGCTTGGGGAGAAACACTGAAGCTTTCTTT.

The CDR3 DNA is TGTGCCAGTAGTATGGGGCAGGGGCAGGGGCCCTACAATGAGCAGTTCTTC. Protein product: CASSMGQGQGPYNEQFF. The rearrangement joins TRBV19 to TRBJ2-1, with D tentatively TRBD1 (6 bases). Trimming removed 3 bases from V and 2 bases from J, with 17 bases in between. Germline values: CDR1 LNHDA, CDR2 SQIVND (reference sequence). CDR3 length: 17 amino acids.

This clone came up once. The rearrangement joins TRBV5-1 to TRBJ1-2; 10 bases match TRBD1. Germline V gives CDR1 SGHRS, CDR2 YFSETQ. The CDR3 totals 15 residues. V was clipped by 0 bases and J by 6 bases; unmatched bases: 5. The DNA for the CDR3 is TGCGCCAGCAGCTTGGCCGGGACAGGGGTCGATGGCTACACCTTC. This codes for CASSLAGTGVDGYTF. Full variable domain (rest looked up from reference TRBV5-1 and TRBJ1-2): KAGVTQTPRYLIKTRGQQVTLSCSPISGHRSVSWYQQTPGQGLQFLFEYFSETQRNKGNFPGRFSGRQFSNSRSEMNVSTLELGDSALYLCASSLAGTGVDGYTFGSGTRLTVV.

V usage is TRBV28 and J usage is TRBJ2-1; 7 bases are shared with TRBD2. Germline CDR1 MDHEN, CDR2 SYDVKM. The CDR3 is 14 residues long. The trim removed 8 bases at V and 6 bases at J, leaving 10 bases unmatched. The DNA of the CDR3 is TGTGCCAGCTCACTACTGGGGGGGGGCAATGAGCAGTTCTTC. This codes for CASSLLGGGNEQFF.

V gene TRBV10-1 combines with J gene TRBJ2-2; D unresolved. The germline gives CDR1 WNHNN, CDR2 SYGVQD (reference sequence). The CDR3 extends over 17 amino acids. Trimming stripped 5 bases from V and 2 bases from J, with 18 bases between. CDR3 bases: TGCGCCAGCAGTCCCTCCCATCTTAACCTAAACACCGGGGAGCTGTTTTTT. This encodes CASSPSHLNLNTGELFF.

The CDR3 DNA reads as TGTGCCAGCAGCTTAGGGACTAGCCTCGAGCAGTACTTC. Its protein is CASSLGTSLEQYF. The chain links TRBV11-3 to TRBJ2-7; TRBD2 aligns across 8 bases. This CDR3 has 13 residues. In germline, CDR1 is SGHNT, CDR2 YENEEA. V shed 1 base and J 6 bases; nucleotides not matched to a gene: 2.

In DNA form, the CDR3 reads TGTGCCAGCAGGCAGGGGGCAGCTAATGAAAAACTGTTTTTT. It yields the protein CASRQGAANEKLFF. The rearrangement joins TRBV2 to TRBJ1-4, with 8 bases matching TRBD1. Trimming at V came to 6 bases and at J to 3 bases, leaving 3 bases not matched to a gene. The CDR3 consists of 14 residues. Germline CDR1 and CDR2: SNHLY and FYNNEI.

The CDR3 loop reads CSASAGALTEQFF. CDR3 sequence (DNA): TGCAGTGCTAGTGCGGGAGCCCTTACTGAGCAGTTCTTC. The V call is TRBV20-1, the J call TRBJ2-1; TRBD2 matches 7 bases. CDR3 length: 13 amino acids. The germline gives CDR1 DFQATT, CDR2 SNEGSKA (reference sequence). With 3 bases clipped from V and 9 bases from J, the junction kept 8 bases outside the gene matches.

The chain couples TRBV6-1 to TRBJ1-5; the match to TRBD1 covers 9 bases. In germline, CDR1 is MNHNS, CDR2 SASEGT. CDR3 length equals 17 residues. J lost 1 base, V lost 4 bases, and 8 bases had no gene match. In DNA, the CDR3 is TGTGCCAGCAGTGCCGACGCCACAGGGGGCAGCAATCAGCCCCAGCATTTT. Translated, it gives CASSADATGGSNQPQHF.

The J gene is TRBJ2-5, the V gene TRBV7-8, with no clear D. Trimming cost V 5 bases and J 2 bases, with 3 bases left between them. The CDR3 runs to 11 residues. Germline lookup yields CDR1 SGHVS and CDR2 FQNEAQ. CDR3 DNA: TGTGCCAGCAGCGTACAAGAGACCCAGTACTTC. This gives the protein CASSVQETQYF. Full variable domain (outside the CDR3, taken from reference TRBV7-8 and TRBJ2-5): GAGVSQSPRYKVAKRGQDVALRCDPISGHVSLFWYQQALGQGPEFLTYFQNEAQLDKSGLPSDRFFAERPEGSVSTLKIQRTQQEDSAVYLCASSVQETQYFGPGTRLLVL.

The V call is TRBV7-3, the J call TRBJ2-2; possibly TRBD2 for D (8 bases). The CDR3 has 16 amino acids. Between the trimmed V and J ends, which lost 3 bases and 3 bases, there was a span of 14 bases. Looked up from germline, CDR1 is SGHTA and CDR2 is FQGTGA. CDR3 residues: CASSFGRGPDTGELFF. As DNA, the CDR3 is TGTGCCAGCAGCTTCGGGAGGGGGCCGGACACCGGGGAGCTGTTTTTT.

The V gene is TRBV2, the J gene TRBJ1-5, with 7 bases lining up with TRBD1. Germline V gene sequence: CDR1 SNHLY, CDR2 FYNNEI. The CDR3 runs to 14 residues. With 9 bases clipped from V and 3 bases from J, the junction kept 8 bases outside the gene matches. CDR3 amino acids: CASSGTAINQPQHF. Here the CDR3 DNA reads TGTGCCAGTAGCGGGACAGCGATCAATCAGCCCCAGCATTTT.

The chain links TRBV30 to TRBJ2-1; 11 bases align to TRBD2. The CDR3 is made up of 15 amino acids. The V gene end was trimmed by 0 bases and the J gene end by 5 bases; junction bases not matched to a gene: 3. Per germline, CDR1 GTSNPN and CDR2 SVGIG (reference sequence). The CDR3 DNA sequence: TGTGCCTGGAGTGTTGGACTAGCGGGCCACAATGAGCAGTTCTTC. Translated, it gives CAWSVGLAGHNEQFF.

V usage is TRBV2 and J usage is TRBJ2-1; 16 bases agree with TRBD2. The CDR3 extends over 17 amino acids. The germline CDR1 and CDR2 sequences are SNHLY and FYNNEI. With V trimmed by 6 bases and J by 7 bases, 9 bases remained unmatched. DNA of the CDR3: TGTGCCAGCAGCGGGACTAGCGGGAGGGCCGTTGTGAATGAGCAGTTCTTC. It specifies CASSGTSGRAVVNEQFF.

This sequence joins TRBV10-1 and TRBJ1-1, with D possibly matching TRBD1 (6 bases). V shed 4 bases and J shed 5 bases, with 11 bases lying between them. The germline CDR1 and CDR2 sequences are WNHNN and SYGVQD (reference sequence). CDR3 length equals 13 residues. Here the CDR3 DNA reads TGCGCCAGCAGTGGTCCTACAGGGACTGAAGCTTTCTTT. This gives the protein CASSGPTGTEAFF.